A selection of T cell receptor beta chains follows, all from one sample in a study of PD-1 blockade in classical Hodgkin lymphoma. Some clones are missing from TCRdb's copy, which holds only in-frame ones; the method was immunoSEQ multiplex PCR. The table has almost 85,000 clones, roughly 89% seen once. This specimen consisted of peripheral blood mononuclear cells (PBMCs), obtained at baseline. The receptors were sampled from a human donor with classical Hodgkin lymphoma. CDR3s include the opening cysteine and the closing phenylalanine or tryptophan.

V gene | CDR3 protein
TRBV29-1 | CSPASVGEQFF
TRBV18 | CASSPSRNQPQHF
TRBV7-9 | CASSLLNWDRNADYGYTF
TRBV6-5 | CASSSGTLEQYF
TRBV2 | CASSDRLAGGRDTQYF
TRBV6-5 | CASSWPRGANTGELFF
TRBV25-1 | CATKRNRGPPNEKLFF
TRBV28 | CASSSSGWYEQYF
TRBV10-1 | CASSEIPRTGELFF
TRBV20-1 | CSARVNEQFF
TRBV19 | CASISQGALFGYTF
TRBV11-2 | CASSLSPRGGPQETQYF
TRBV4-3 | CASSQDFDGTDTQYF
TRBV7-9 | CASSNTGTGAYEQYF
TRBV18 | CASSPPGTATPETQYF
TRBV19 | CASTSKPGGGPYNEQFF
TRBV25-1 | CASTAITGGYGYTF
TRBV6-1 | CASSVRGKNTEAFF
TRBV7-9 | CASSLEGDRAGGGYTF
TRBV7-2 | CASSRTGTSEKLFF
TRBV19 | CASSIGQAREQYF
TRBV11-2 | CASSYATDTQYF
TRBV6-5 | CASRKGKSGNTIYF
TRBV6-6 | CASSPGTENTEAFF
TRBV4-2 | CASSQDRGDEQFF
TRBV28 | CASSGQGDNTEAFF
TRBV5-1 | CASSLAADQETQYF
TRBV5-1 | CASSIGTSGLYEQYF
TRBV27 | CASSERVLTYNEQFF
TRBV30 | CAWTPRTGVNTEAFF
TRBV5-1 | CASSLEQVSYEQYF
TRBV5-8 | CASSFAGQTYEQYF
TRBV28 | CASRNRGQGNYEQYF
TRBV28 | CAILPGGQYSNQPQHF
TRBV2 | CASSEARTGRGEKLFF
TRBV7-2 | CASSFRGRTGELFF
TRBV7-9 | CASSLKEGFEQYF
TRBV6-5 | CASSRTVDQPQHF
TRBV9 | CASSVRGRTDDNEQFF
TRBV6-1 | CASSEERSGGQYF
TRBV7-9 | CASSLDPLAGYNEQFF
TRBV29-1 | CSVPWPPNTEAFF
TRBV5-1 | CASSFFGEGVNTEAFF
TRBV10-3 | CATTGDSNTIYF
TRBV4-2 | CASSRTSGTSGRYEQYF
TRBV28 | CASSQTGKYGYTF
TRBV6-5 | CASTNPGQSMGYTF
TRBV29-1 | CSGKLAEPFQETQYF
TRBV19 | CASSMSLAVYNEQFF
TRBV28 | CASSFRAYEQYF
TRBV29-1 | CSGWTGENTGELFF
TRBV29-1 | CSVGQLGGFDEQFF
TRBV5-7 | CASSLGSIYEQYF
TRBV30 | CAWSVLQNTEAFF
TRBV6-1 | CASSEAGRSGGTGNQPQHF
TRBV6-6 | CASSRDRANQPQHF
TRBV9 | CASSEAGWGTGELFF
TRBV29-1 | CSVQGVDRGLQREKLFF
TRBV7-9 | CASSSQGDATEAFF